The 3 T cell receptor beta chains reported below all come from one sample, sequenced in a study of T cell responses to AZD1222 COVID-19 vaccine. Using immunoSEQ multiplex PCR, the repertoire was profiled, and TCRdb retains in-frame clones only, with some absent. The repertoire has 180,000 or so clones, approximately 95% of them found once; the top ten carry roughly 3.8%. This specimen was peripheral blood, taken on day 0 of AZD1222 vaccination. Receptors originate from an adult in good health.

This chain uses TRBV7-9 with TRBJ1-1, with a weak D call TRBD1 (5 bases). The CDR3 consists of 18 residues. V lost 5 bases, J lost 4 bases, and 26 bases lay in between. Germline V gene data show CDR1 as SEHNR and CDR2 as FQNEAQ (reference sequence). The chain's CDR3 is CASSLPRWGVKGPTEAFF. CDR3 in DNA: TGTGCCAGCAGCCTACCTCGATGGGGAGTTAAGGGACCCACTGAAGCTTTCTTT.

The J gene is TRBJ2-7, the V gene TRBV3-1 (or the pseudogene TRBV3-2); D ambiguous. This CDR3 is 13 amino acids long. Germline-derived CDR1 and CDR2 are LGHDT and YNNKEL (reference sequence). V lost 4 bases, J lost 6 bases, and 13 bases lay in between. CDR3 in DNA: TGTGCCAGCAGCCCCCGCTTTCCGGGCGAGCAGTACTTC. Translation: CASSPRFPGEQYF.

The gene calls are TRBV19 and TRBJ1-1; 7 nucleotides line up with TRBD1. The V and J ends lost 3 bases and 10 bases, in that order; junction bases with no gene match: 8. The CDR3 extends over 13 amino acids. Germline CDR1 reads LNHDA; CDR2 reads SQIVND (reference sequence). This chain's CDR3 is CASSMGQRPAAFF. CDR3 DNA: TGTGCCAGTAGTATGGGACAGCGTCCGGCAGCTTTCTTT.